This is a list of T cell receptor beta chains from one sample in a study of CD8 T cells in Susac syndrome. One entry per CDR3 protein results from TCRdb running MiXCR on the immunoSEQ multiplex PCR reads. There are roughly 75,000 distinct CDR3 sequences in the sample; 85% to 95% occur only once, and about 0.14% lies in the top ten. Sequencing was done on a sample of CD4+ T cells from PBMCs. The receptors derive from a human donor with Susac syndrome. Both conserved end residues are part of each CDR3. The D gene is left open where the match is weak. Part of the rows lack a size; the others show once, few, many or a class for expanded clones.

>once|-|TRBV6-2/TRBV6-3
CASSHGQPQHF
>-|TRBD1|TRBV5-1
CASSLDDRVVKTQYF
>-|-|TRBV6-5
CASRRGTAYEQYF
>-|TRBD1|TRBV30
CAWRLDRGFYGYTF
>-|TRBD2|TRBV20-1
CSAATSGGSYNEQFF
>-|-|TRBV4-3
CASSQDREAIEAFF
>-|-|TRBV12-3/TRBV12-4
CASSPGPNGEKLFF
>-|TRBD1|TRBV28
CASSSRDRETQYF
>few|TRBD2|TRBV6-6
CASSAPGGGRYEQYF
>-|-|TRBV20-1
CSARARETQYF
>once|TRBD1|TRBV6-2/TRBV6-3
CASSRTGPLNTEAFF
>-|-|TRBV7-3
CASRSLAWEQYF
>-|TRBD1|TRBV11-3
CASSLSRGQYNEQFF
>-|-|TRBV20-1
CSARVQTGRAGANVLTF
>-|-|TRBV6-5
CASSYRGQNTEAFF
>-|-|TRBV7-2
CASGVGVDEQFF
>few|-|TRBV5-1
CASSLSWPDRNTEAFF
>few|TRBD2|TRBV30
CASRTRRVYEQYF
>-|-|TRBV20-1
CSARQDSNSPLHF
>-|TRBD1|TRBV9
CASSANRGGNTEAFF
>-|-|TRBV19
CASSIRRSSNGYTF
>few|-|TRBV2
CASSEEGRATKTQYF
>-|-|TRBV9
CASSVGRAQETQYF
>-|-|TRBV6-6
CASSYSIGGSGYTF
>-|TRBD1|TRBV5-1
CASSWGDRGPDEQYF
>-|-|TRBV19
CASSAGPLNQPQHF
>few|-|TRBV27
CASSQNRQAQQPQHF
>-|-|TRBV9
CASSPTRVPYNEQFF
>-|-|TRBV2
CASAVTSTDTQYF
>-|-|TRBV19
CASSIRRQETQYF
>-|TRBD1|TRBV5-1
CASSPWTGIPYEQYF
>-|TRBD1|TRBV7-9
CASSRQGAPSSEQFF
>-|-|TRBV15
CATSRERTQITYEQYF
>-|-|TRBV7-3
CASSPSPLGTDTQYF
>-|TRBD1|TRBV19
CASRGQGENIQYF
>once|TRBD2|TRBV7-3
CASSLAAGANVLTF
>-|-|TRBV3-1
CASRDRTYEQYF
>-|-|TRBV5-1
CASGPGGTREAFF
>-|TRBD1|TRBV2
CASSTDRGNEQFF
>-|TRBD2|TRBV19
CASSIRGVVEQYF
>-|-|TRBV18
CASSPGGYEQYF
>-|-|TRBV7-3
CASSLLGENEQFF
>-|TRBD2|TRBV7-3
CASSLTASGGTGELFF
>few|-|TRBV29-1
CSVDPLGSYNEQFF
>-|TRBD1|TRBV27
CASSQDRGRLLNTEAFF
>-|-|TRBV4-3
CASSQETWGALHF
>-|TRBD1|TRBV28
CASSLFGTGTDTQYF
>-|-|TRBV27
CASSSGGVYNEQFF
>-|-|TRBV6-2/TRBV6-3
CASSYSRGQQFF
>-|-|TRBV5-4
CASSGASRNEQFF
>-|TRBD1|TRBV20-1
CSARDRGYDTQYF
>-|-|TRBV25-1
CATRSAETQYF